Listed here are 8 T cell receptor beta chains from one sample, sequenced in a study of T cell responses to AZD1222 COVID-19 vaccine. TCRdb's table, derived via immunoSEQ multiplex PCR, lists solely in-frame clones and lacks some. The sample has about 67,000 clones, 84% seen once. The sequencing used peripheral blood, collected on day 0 of AZD1222 vaccination. Receptor source: an adult in good health.

The sample holds one count of this clone. The rearrangement uses TRBV19 and TRBJ1-1; D gene ambiguous. V gave up 7 bases and J gave up 5 bases, with 11 bases separating them. The germline CDR1 and CDR2 sequences are LNHDA and SQIVND (reference sequence). This CDR3 has 12 residues. CDR3 in DNA: TGTGCCAGTAATGACCAGGTGACTGAAGCTTTCTTT. Its translation: CASNDQVTEAFF. Full variable domain (missing parts from reference TRBV19 and TRBJ1-1): DGGITQSPKYLFRKEGQNVTLSCEQNLNHDAMYWYRQDPGQGLRLIYYSQIVNDFQKGDIAEGYSVSREKKESFPLTVTSAQKNPTAFYLCASNDQVTEAFFGQGTRLTVV.

V usage is TRBV7-3 and J usage is TRBJ1-1; D not resolved. This CDR3 has 14 residues. V was pared by 1 base and J by 0 bases, with 6 bases between. Germline CDR1 reads SGHTA; CDR2 reads FQGTGA. CDR3 bases: TGTGCCAGCAGCTTAAGAGGCGTGAACACTGAAGCTTTCTTT. Its translation is CASSLRGVNTEAFF.

The chain combines TRBV20-1 with TRBJ1-1; TRBD1 aligns across 7 bases. With V trimmed by 5 bases and J by 7 bases, 4 bases remained unmatched. CDR1 and CDR2 (germline): DFQATT, SNEGSKA (reference sequence). The CDR3 length is 11 residues. The CDR3 sequence is CSAPGQLEAFF. CDR3 DNA: TGCAGTGCTCCGGGACAGCTTGAAGCTTTCTTT.

This clone was picked up a small number of times. J is TRBJ1-4 and V is TRBV9; TRBD1 agrees at 10 bases. The ends lost 3 bases at V and 6 bases at J; junction bases unmatched: 2. The CDR3 contains 14 residues. Germline CDR1 is SGDLS and CDR2 is YYNGEE. CDR3: CASSAGTGDEKLFF. In nucleotides, the CDR3 is TGTGCCAGCAGCGCCGGGACAGGGGATGAAAAACTGTTTTTT.

This clone was observed a handful of times. The chain joins TRBV7-2 to TRBJ2-2, with D possibly matching TRBD1 (6 bases). V gave up 3 bases and J gave up 4 bases, with 21 bases separating them. Germline CDR1 is SGHTA and CDR2 is FQGNSA. The CDR3 consists of 18 residues. CDR3 sequence: CASSFNVVMGASTGELFF. The CDR3 DNA reads TGTGCCAGCAGCTTTAATGTTGTGATGGGGGCCTCCACCGGGGAGCTGTTTTTT.

The rearrangement uses TRBV10-3 and TRBJ1-3; TRBD1 is a possible D gene (5 bases). Trimming left V 10 bases short and J 2 bases short, with 24 bases between. Germline loops: CDR1 ENHRY, CDR2 SYGVKD. The CDR3 is 17 amino acids. The CDR3 here is CATRATVGNAAGNTIYF. The CDR3 region has the DNA TGTGCCACCCGAGCGACAGTAGGAAACGCCGCTGGAAACACCATATATTTT.

There are a few counts of this clone. This rearrangement joins TRBV19 to TRBJ2-3; 12 bases agree with TRBD1. Germline V gene data show CDR1 as LNHDA and CDR2 as SQIVND (reference sequence). The V segment lost 1 base and the J segment 6 bases; nucleotides outside the gene matches: 5. The CDR3 is 16 residues long. This chain's CDR3 is CASSIAGTGGFDTQYF. In nucleotides, the CDR3 is TGTGCCAGTAGTATAGCCGGGACAGGGGGCTTTGATACGCAGTATTTT.

The chain recombines TRBV25-1 with TRBJ2-7; TRBD1 agrees at 9 bases. V dropped 8 bases and J dropped 3; count of bases not matched to a gene: 8. CDR3 length: 14 residues. CDR1 MGHDK and CDR2 SYGVNS come from the germline V gene. CDR3 loop: CASRHRGRDYEQYF. DNA of the CDR3: TGTGCCAGCCGTCACAGGGGGCGAGACTACGAGCAGTACTTC.